The present TCR beta chain was sequenced within a study of blood T cell repertoires in COVID-19. Study-level information: COVID-19 samples from acute and convalescent phases originated in the United States, Italy and Spain.

Germline-derived CDR1 and CDR2 are LGHDT and YNNKEL (reference sequence). The V segment lost 1 base and the J segment 6 bases; nucleotides outside the gene matches: 7. The length of the CDR3 is 16 residues. Clones were read by immunoSEQ multiplex PCR, and TCRdb kept only the in-frame ones, dropping some. Among roughly 120,000 clones listed, less than 90% were seen once. Sequenced: peripheral blood. V usage is TRBV3-1 (or the pseudogene TRBV3-2) and J usage is TRBJ1-1, with 11 positions matching TRBD1. The clonotype comes from a man between 25 and 39 years old with acute or convalescent COVID-19. Written as DNA, the CDR3 is TGTGCCAGCAGCCAAGTAAAGGGGACAGGGGGAGCTGAAGCTTTCTTT. Translation gives CASSQVKGTGGAEAFF.